This T cell receptor beta chain stems from a study of CD8 T cells in Susac syndrome. Study results and caveats: The CD4+ T cell repertoires in Susac syndrome did not show any clonal expansion. As the study acknowledged, the number of individuals who were part of its TCR sequencing and HLA analysis was relatively small.

For this clonotype: Its antigen is still unknown.

V was pared by 3 bases and J by 4 bases, with 6 bases between. The CDR3 is made up of 13 amino acids. Germline CDR1 and CDR2: KGHDR and SFDVKD. Random hexamers primed reverse transcription of about 0.45 to 1 ug RNA. Multiplex immunoSEQ PCR targeted 54 Vbeta and 13 Jbeta TCR beta segments. Each CDR3 protein gets one entry after TCRdb re-called the immunoSEQ multiplex PCR reads with MiXCR. The sample holds 130,000 to 150,000 distinct CDR3 sequences, 90% to 97% seen once. Sequencing used CD4+ T cells from PBMCs. This TCR derives from a human donor with Susac syndrome. This chain links TRBV24-1 with TRBJ2-1, with unresolved D. The CDR3 region is CATSDGVYNEQFF. CDR3 nucleotides: TGTGCCACCAGTGATGGGGTTTACAATGAGCAGTTCTTC.